This T cell receptor beta chain was profiled in a study of beta chain features in type 1 diabetes. Study background: Summed over all samples, the examined sorted cells came to 90 million to 120 million.

Cells sorted by CD45RO/CCR7/CD25/CD127/CD95/CD27 comprised CD4+ naive, central memory, regulatory and stem cell-like memory cells. This clone was counted a few times. The isolated RNA, all of it, was reverse transcribed, so expressed TCRB transcripts were what got sequenced. Assay used: immunoSEQ multiplex PCR; TCRdb lists only in-frame clones, some missing. The profile shows around 500,000 clones, about 29% of them singletons. CDR1 SGDLS and CDR2 YYNGEE come from the germline V gene. This CDR3 spans 15 amino acids. Trimming removed 0 bases at V and 3 bases at J, with 10 bases between. The chain couples TRBV9 to TRBJ1-5; possible D gene TRBD1, 6 bases. The source material was naive CD4+ T cells from blood. This clonotype was obtained from a man aged 18 to 30 in good health. The CDR3 is CASSVDSGVNQPQHF. The CDR3 DNA is TGTGCCAGCAGCGTAGATTCAGGGGTCAATCAGCCCCAGCATTTT.